The present entry profiles one TCR beta chain with its context. What it binds is not known. The data are from a study of cytomegalovirus exposure and HLA in healthy donors. Looking at the study overall: There were 88 million or so unique TCRs (from HLA-typed donors) in an early data release. Genotyping of nearly 400 donors showed that approximately 83% belonged to the Caucasian-associated ancestry cluster. Study-level findings and limits: An analysis was carried out at a later point. It showed that HLA-associated TCR beta chains were more clonally expanded than equally common non-associated chains. Several of the most significant clusters appeared linked to common viral pathogens, based on a later analysis.

Primers for the PCR totalled 60 Vbeta and 13 Jbeta. This table comes from immunoSEQ multiplex PCR, and its TCRdb copy is limited to in-frame clones, with some not included. The data show 150,000 or so clones, about 80% seen once. The trim removed 0 bases at V and 8 bases at J, leaving 8 bases unmatched. The CDR3 length is 15 residues. Germline values: CDR1 SGHKS, CDR2 YYEKEE (reference sequence). The chain employs TRBV5-5 and TRBJ1-2; 9 positions match TRBD1. Sequencing was performed on PBMCs. The source of this sequence is a woman aged 45-59 years in good health and CMV-seropositive. The CDR3 region is CASSLDEDRGRGYTF. The CDR3 nucleotides read TGTGCCAGCAGCTTGGATGAGGACAGGGGACGAGGCTACACCTTC.